The entry below gives a single T cell receptor beta chain sequence along with its context. Sequenced by immunoSEQ multiplex PCR; TCRdb stores in-frame clones only, minus some. The sample has about 50,000 clones, 95% to 96% seen once. This entry comes from a study of control samples from healthy donors and cancer patients. The CDR3 is 15 amino acids. Germline V gives CDR1 MNHNS, CDR2 SASEGT. V dropped 3 bases and J dropped 5; count of bases not matched to a gene: 3. This sequence originates from a woman aged 25 to 39 in good health. The chain employs TRBV6-1 and TRBJ2-2; 10 nucleotides line up with TRBD1. The sequencing sample was made of blood. CDR3 residues: CASSDWTGGTGELFF. CDR3 DNA sequence: TGTGCCAGCAGTGATTGGACAGGGGGGACCGGGGAGCTGTTTTTT.